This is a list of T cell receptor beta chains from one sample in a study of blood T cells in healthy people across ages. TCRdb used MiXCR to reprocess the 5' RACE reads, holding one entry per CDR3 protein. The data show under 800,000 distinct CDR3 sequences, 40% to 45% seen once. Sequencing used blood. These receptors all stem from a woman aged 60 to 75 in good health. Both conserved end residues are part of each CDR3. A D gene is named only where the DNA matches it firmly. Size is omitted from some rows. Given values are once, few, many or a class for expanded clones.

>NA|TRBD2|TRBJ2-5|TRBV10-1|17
TGCGCCAGCAGTGAGTCAAGGACTAGCGGGGGCCGGGAGACCCAGTACTTC
CASSESRTSGGRETQYF
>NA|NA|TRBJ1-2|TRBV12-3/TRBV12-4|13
TGTGCCAACAGTCCGTCTCTTTATTCGGGCTACACCTTC
CANSPSLYSGYTF
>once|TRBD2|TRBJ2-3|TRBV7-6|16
TGTGCCAGCAGCTTAGGCCTAGCGGGATTCTCAGATACGCAGTATTTT
CASSLGLAGFSDTQYF
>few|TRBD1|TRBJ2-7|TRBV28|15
TGTGCCAGCAGTTTATACAGGGGGCTAACCTACGAGCAGTACTTC
CASSLYRGLTYEQYF
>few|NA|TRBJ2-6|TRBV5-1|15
TGCGCCAGCACGAGGCAGGACTCTGGGGCCAACGTCCTGACTTTC
CASTRQDSGANVLTF
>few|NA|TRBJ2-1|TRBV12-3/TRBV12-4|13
TGTGCCAGCACCGGACTCATTCTTAATGAGCAGTTCTTC
CASTGLILNEQFF
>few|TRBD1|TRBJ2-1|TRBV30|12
TGTGCCTGGGGGGGACAGGTGGGTGAGCAGTTCTTC
CAWGGQVGEQFF
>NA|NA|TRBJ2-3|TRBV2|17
TGTGCCAGCAGTGAAGCGCTAGGGGGGGCCGACACAGATGCGCAGTATTTT
CASSEALGGADTDAQYF
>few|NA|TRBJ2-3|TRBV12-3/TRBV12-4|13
TGTGCCAGCAGTAGACTGGGCACAGATACGCAGTATTTT
CASSRLGTDTQYF
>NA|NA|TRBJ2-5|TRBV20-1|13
TGCAGTGCAGAGCTGACGGGGGAAGAGACCCAGTACTTC
CSAELTGEETQYF
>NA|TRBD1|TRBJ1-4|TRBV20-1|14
TGCAGTGCTAGAGAGACAGGGGGGGATGAAAAACTGTTTTTT
CSARETGGDEKLFF
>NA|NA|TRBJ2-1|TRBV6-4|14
TGTGCCAGCAGTGAGGCCTATTTAACCAATGAGCAGTTCTTC
CASSEAYLTNEQFF
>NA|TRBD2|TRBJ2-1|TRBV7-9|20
TGTGCCAGCAGCTTAGAATCACCGGGACTAGCGGTAGGCTCCTACAATGAGCAGTTCTTC
CASSLESPGLAVGSYNEQFF
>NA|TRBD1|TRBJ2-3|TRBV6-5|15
TGTGCCAGCAGTCGTACGGGACAGCAGACAGATACGCAGTATTTT
CASSRTGQQTDTQYF
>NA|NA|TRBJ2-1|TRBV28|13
TGTGCCAGCAGGGTCGGAGGGGACAATGAGCAGTTCTTC
CASRVGGDNEQFF
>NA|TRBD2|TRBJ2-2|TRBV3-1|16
TGTGCCAGCAGCCCACGACTAGCGGGGGCCACCGGGGAGCTGTTTTTT
CASSPRLAGATGELFF
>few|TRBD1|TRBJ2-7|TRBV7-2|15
TGTGCCAGCAGCCGACCCGGGACAGGGAACTACGAGCAGTACTTC
CASSRPGTGNYEQYF
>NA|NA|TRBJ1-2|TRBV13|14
TGTGCCAGCAGGACTGCAGGGCGCGACGTTGGCTACACCTTC
CASRTAGRDVGYTF
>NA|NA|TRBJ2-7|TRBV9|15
TGTGCCAGCAGCGTAGAGGGCAGAGCTTCCTACGAGCAGTACTTC
CASSVEGRASYEQYF
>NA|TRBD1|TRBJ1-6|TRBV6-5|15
TGTGCCAGCAGGCACGAGGGGACAGGGCACTCACCCCTCCACTTT
CASRHEGTGHSPLHF
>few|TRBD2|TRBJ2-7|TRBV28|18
TGTGCCAGCAGCCTACACGGGACTAGCGGGGGACGAGACTACGAGCAGTACTTC
CASSLHGTSGGRDYEQYF
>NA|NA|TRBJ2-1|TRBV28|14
TGTGCCAGCAGTTCCCTACTAGTCTACAATGAGCAGTTCTTC
CASSSLLVYNEQFF
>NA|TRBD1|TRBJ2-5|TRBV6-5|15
TGTGCCAGCAGACCCCCAGGGGGCGGGTCGGGGACCCAGTACTTC
CASRPPGGGSGTQYF
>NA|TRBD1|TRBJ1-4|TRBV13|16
TGTGCCAGCAGGACCAGGGGGAACCGACACGGGGAAAGACTGTTTTTT
CASRTRGNRHGERLFF
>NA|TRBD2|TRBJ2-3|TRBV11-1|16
TGTGCCAGCAGCTTCCTAGCGGGAGTGAAGGCAGATACGCAGTATTTT
CASSFLAGVKADTQYF
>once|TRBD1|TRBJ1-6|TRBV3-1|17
TGTGCCAGCAGCCAAGTGTTTAGACAGGGGGCAGGTTCACCCCTCCACTTT
CASSQVFRQGAGSPLHF
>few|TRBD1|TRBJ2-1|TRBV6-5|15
TGTGCCAGCAGTTACCTCGGACAGGGAGGCAATGAGCAGTTCTTC
CASSYLGQGGNEQFF